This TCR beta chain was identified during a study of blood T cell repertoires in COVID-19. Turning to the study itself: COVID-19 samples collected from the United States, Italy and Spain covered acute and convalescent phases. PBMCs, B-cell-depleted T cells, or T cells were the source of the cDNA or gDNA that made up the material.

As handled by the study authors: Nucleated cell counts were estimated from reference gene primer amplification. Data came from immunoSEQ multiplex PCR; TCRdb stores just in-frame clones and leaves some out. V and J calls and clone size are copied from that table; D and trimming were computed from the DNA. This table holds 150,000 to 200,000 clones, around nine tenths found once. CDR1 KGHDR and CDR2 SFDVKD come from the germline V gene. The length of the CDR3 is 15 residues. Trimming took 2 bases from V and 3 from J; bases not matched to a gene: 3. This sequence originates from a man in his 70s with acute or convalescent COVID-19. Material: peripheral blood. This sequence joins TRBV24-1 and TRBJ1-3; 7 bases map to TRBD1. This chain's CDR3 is CATSDSGQFGNTIYF. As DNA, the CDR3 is TGTGCCACCAGTGATTCGGGACAGTTTGGAAACACCATATATTTT.